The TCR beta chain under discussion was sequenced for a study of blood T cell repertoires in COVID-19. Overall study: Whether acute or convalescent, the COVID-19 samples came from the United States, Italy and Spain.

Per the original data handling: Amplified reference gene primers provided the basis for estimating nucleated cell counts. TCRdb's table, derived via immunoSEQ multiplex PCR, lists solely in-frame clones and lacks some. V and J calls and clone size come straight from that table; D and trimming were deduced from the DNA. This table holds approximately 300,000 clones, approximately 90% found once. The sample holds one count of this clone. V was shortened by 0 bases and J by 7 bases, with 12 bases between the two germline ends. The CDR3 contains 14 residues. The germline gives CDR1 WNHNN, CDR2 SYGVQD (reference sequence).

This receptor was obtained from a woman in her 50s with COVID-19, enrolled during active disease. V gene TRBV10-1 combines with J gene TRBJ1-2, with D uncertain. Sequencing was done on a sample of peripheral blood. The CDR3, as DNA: TGCGCCAGCAGTGAGTCGACTCGTAGAACTGGCTACACCTTC. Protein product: CASSESTRRTGYTF.